These 8 T cell receptor beta chains came from one sample sequenced in a study of CD8 T cells in ankylosing spondylitis (dated by TCRdb to about 2017). Library prep was done by 5' RACE. Sequencer: Illumina HiSeq 2500. The public reads were run again by TCRdb, first through fastp at Q25 and then through MiXCR, and only productive beta chains were kept. Identical CDR3 proteins give one entry, which carries the most common genes and DNA. This sample gives 250,000 to 300,000 distinct CDR3 sequences in total; around 19% of them show up just once. Of the sample, roughly 8% falls within the top ten clones. Sequencing was done on a sample of blood, either unsorted or a sorted T cell fraction (not recorded which). Every receptor here comes from a male donor with ankylosing spondylitis or in good health (not recorded which).

The CDR3 DNA is TGTGCCAGCAGTTACTCGAGTTCTCAGGGGAACTATGGCTACACCTTC. Translated: CASSYSSSQGNYGYTF. The J gene is TRBJ1-2, the V gene TRBV6-5, with D perhaps TRBD1 (6 bases). The CDR3 has 16 amino acids. The germline gives CDR1 MNHEY, CDR2 SVGAGI. The germline V and J ends were trimmed by 0 bases and 2 bases, with 13 bases remaining between them.

This clonotype was recorded many times. The chain uses TRBV29-1 and TRBJ1-2; tentative D call: TRBD1 (5 bases). This CDR3 is 12 amino acids long. Germline V lookup: CDR1 SQVTM, CDR2 ANQGSEA. V lost 5 bases to trimming and J lost 5 bases, with 12 bases between them. CDR3 nucleotides: TGCAGCGTTCCCGACAGTAGGTATGGCTACACCTTC. Amino acids: CSVPDSRYGYTF.

The chain is built from TRBV2 and TRBJ2-1, with D perhaps matching TRBD2 (5 bases). This CDR3 contains 12 residues. Trimming left V 3 bases short and J 8 bases short, with 8 bases between. Germline CDR1 SNHLY, CDR2 FYNNEI. The CDR3: CASSEERYEQFF. For the CDR3, the DNA is TGTGCCAGCAGTGAGGAGCGGTATGAGCAGTTCTTC.

This clonotype appeared many times. The chain links TRBV20-1 to TRBJ1-1, with TRBD1 as a possible D gene (5 bases). The CDR3 totals 14 residues. The V gene's germline CDR1 is DFQATT and CDR2 SNEGSKA (reference sequence). Trimming stripped 0 bases from V and 6 bases from J, with 14 bases between. The CDR3 nucleotides read TGCAGTGCTAGAGATTTGCGGGACGGGGCTGAAGCTTTCTTT. This sequence encodes CSARDLRDGAEAFF.

This rearrangement joins TRBV7-8 to TRBJ2-1; 8 bases line up with TRBD2. CDR3 size: 15 residues. Per the germline V gene, CDR1 is SGHVS and CDR2 is FQNEAQ. V dropped 5 bases and J dropped 10; count of bases not matched to a gene: 13. The CDR3 sequence: CASSATSGVGGEQFF. CDR3 bases: TGTGCCAGCAGCGCTACTAGCGGCGTTGGAGGAGAGCAGTTCTTC.

The chain is built from TRBV12-3 or TRBV12-4 and TRBJ2-3; no definite D call. This CDR3 spans 16 amino acids. Trimming stripped 2 bases from V and 2 bases from J, with 14 bases between. The CDR3 region has the DNA TGTGCCAGCAGTTTATTGGTCAGGAGATACACAGATACGCAGTATTTT. As protein: CASSLLVRRYTDTQYF.

V gene TRBV20-1 combines with J gene TRBJ2-1; 10 bases align to TRBD2. The V gene's germline CDR1 is DFQATT and CDR2 SNEGSKA (reference sequence). J gave up 7 bases and V 1 base, and 13 bases lay outside the gene matches. The CDR3 totals 17 residues. CDR3 residues: CSARVPGHSGGTNEQFF. CDR3 bases: TGCAGTGCTAGAGTCCCCGGACATAGCGGGGGGACGAATGAGCAGTTCTTC.

The chain has TRBV9 and TRBJ2-7; 10 nucleotides align to TRBD2. Per the germline V gene, CDR1 is SGDLS and CDR2 is YYNGEE. The CDR3 runs 17 residues. Losses at the gene ends were 3 bases for V and 5 bases for J; bases not matched to a gene: 14. The CDR3 region is CASSAPDDLAGAHEQYV. The DNA for the CDR3 is TGTGCCAGCAGCGCGCCAGATGACCTAGCGGGAGCCCACGAGCAGTACGTC.